A selection of T cell receptor beta chains follows, all from one sample in a study of blood T cell repertoires in COVID-19. The assay was immunoSEQ multiplex PCR, and TCRdb's table has in-frame clones only and misses some. The sample yields roughly 100,000 clones, roughly 92% seen once. Sequencing was done on a sample of peripheral blood. These receptors came from a woman in her 50s with COVID-19, enrolled during active disease. The CDR3 runs from the conserved cysteine through the conserved F or W. D genes are given only for firm matches. Size values are once, few and many counts, or a class for expanded clones, and some rows have none.

CDR3 length: 14; clone size: .; J gene: TRBJ2-1; D gene: .; V gene: TRBV6-5; CDR3 DNA: TGTGCCAGCAGTTTACAGGGTACCTACAATGAGCAGTTCTTC; CDR3 protein: CASSLQGTYNEQFF
CDR3 length: 15; clone size: .; J gene: TRBJ1-2; D gene: .; V gene: TRBV10-3; CDR3 DNA: TGTGCCATCAGTGACCGTCGGACAGCTAACTATGGCTACACCTTC; CDR3 protein: CAISDRRTANYGYTF
CDR3 length: 17; clone size: .; J gene: TRBJ1-1; D gene: TRBD1; V gene: TRBV19; CDR3 DNA: TGTGCCAGTAGTATAGATGTGACAGGGATTCAGAACACTGAAGCTTTCTTT; CDR3 protein: CASSIDVTGIQNTEAFF
CDR3 length: 15; clone size: .; J gene: TRBJ2-3; D gene: .; V gene: TRBV12-5; CDR3 DNA: TGTGCTAGTGGTTTACGTAGCCCCGGCACAGATACGCAGTATTTT; CDR3 protein: CASGLRSPGTDTQYF
CDR3 length: 14; clone size: once; J gene: TRBJ1-1; D gene: .; V gene: TRBV30; CDR3 DNA: TGTGCCTGGAATCCCCCGGGCGGGGTGACTGAAGCTTTCTTT; CDR3 protein: CAWNPPGGVTEAFF
CDR3 length: 12; clone size: few; J gene: TRBJ2-1; D gene: .; V gene: TRBV12-3/TRBV12-4; CDR3 DNA: TGTGCCAGCAGTTCCACAGCCTTAGGGCAGTTCTTC; CDR3 protein: CASSSTALGQFF
CDR3 length: 13; clone size: .; J gene: TRBJ1-2; D gene: .; V gene: TRBV21-1; CDR3 DNA: TGTGCCAGCAGCCGACGGGACAGCTATGGCTACACCTTC; CDR3 protein: CASSRRDSYGYTF
CDR3 length: 15; clone size: .; J gene: TRBJ1-6; D gene: .; V gene: TRBV19; CDR3 DNA: TGTGCCAGTAGTACGGGGAGACTCAATAATTCACCCCTCCACTTT; CDR3 protein: CASSTGRLNNSPLHF
CDR3 length: 15; clone size: .; J gene: TRBJ2-5; D gene: TRBD1; V gene: TRBV5-6; CDR3 DNA: TGTGCCAGCAGCTTGGTGGCAGGGGGCTCGAAGACCCAGTACTTC; CDR3 protein: CASSLVAGGSKTQYF
CDR3 length: 13; clone size: once; J gene: TRBJ1-2; D gene: .; V gene: TRBV4-3; CDR3 DNA: TGCGCCAGCAGCCAAGACAGCGATTGGGGCTACACCTTC; CDR3 protein: CASSQDSDWGYTF
CDR3 length: 14; clone size: few; J gene: TRBJ1-1; D gene: TRBD1; V gene: TRBV7-9; CDR3 DNA: TGTGCCAGCAGCTTAGGGACAGGGGATATTGAAGCTTTCTTT; CDR3 protein: CASSLGTGDIEAFF
CDR3 length: 14; clone size: .; J gene: TRBJ2-3; D gene: .; V gene: TRBV12-2; CDR3 DNA: TGTGCAAGTCGCTTTAGCGGGGGAACAGATACGCAGTATTTT; CDR3 protein: CASRFSGGTDTQYF
CDR3 length: 13; clone size: .; J gene: TRBJ1-5; D gene: TRBD1; V gene: TRBV2; CDR3 DNA: TGTGCCAGCAGCGTAACAGGGGGTCAGCCCCAGCATTTT; CDR3 protein: CASSVTGGQPQHF